The rows below give T cell receptor beta chains drawn from one sample of a study of siplizumab effects on memory and regulatory T cells. Assay used: immunoSEQ multiplex PCR; TCRdb lists only in-frame clones, some missing. The data show nearly 85,000 clones, around 93% seen once. The sample consisted of CD8+ T cells sorted from blood. These receptors were obtained from a human donor in good health. The CDR3 runs from the conserved cysteine through the conserved F or W. The order of the fields is V gene, CDR3 length, J gene, D gene, CDR3 protein, CDR3 DNA. The D gene is left open where the match is weak.

TRBV10-1	15	TRBJ2-3	TRBD2	CASSETGLAADTQYF	TGCGCCAGCAGTGAAACCGGACTAGCCGCAGATACGCAGTATTTT
TRBV2	14	TRBJ1-2	TRBD1	CASVLGQALYGYTF	TGTGCCAGCGTTCTAGGACAGGCCCTATATGGCTACACCTTC
TRBV30	14	TRBJ1-1	NA	CAWSVDSLNTEAFF	TGTGCCTGGAGTGTAGATAGTTTGAACACTGAAGCTTTCTTT
TRBV5-6	11	TRBJ2-5	NA	CASSSQETQYF	TGTGCCAGCAGCTCTCAAGAGACCCAGTACTTC
TRBV10-3	16	TRBJ2-1	NA	CAISKEQEGIYNEQFF	TGTGCCATCAGTAAGGAACAGGAAGGAATCTACAATGAGCAGTTCTTC
TRBV19	15	TRBJ1-1	NA	CASSIDGSPNTEAFF	TGTGCCAGTAGTATCGATGGTTCACCGAACACTGAAGCTTTCTTT
TRBV28	15	TRBJ2-7	NA	CASSLSEVVGYEQYF	TGTGCCAGCAGTTTATCTGAGGTGGTAGGGTACGAGCAGTACTTC
TRBV21-1	13	TRBJ1-2	NA	CASSKRQNYGYTF	TGTGCCAGCAGCAAACGCCAGAACTATGGCTACACCTTC
TRBV7-8	14	TRBJ2-7	TRBD1	CASSLGGGVYEQYF	TGTGCCAGCAGCTTAGGAGGGGGCGTCTACGAGCAGTACTTC
TRBV4-1	15	TRBJ2-7	NA	CASSQASLLSYEQYF	TGCGCCAGCAGCCAAGCGTCATTACTCTCCTACGAGCAGTACTTC
TRBV19	12	TRBJ2-7	NA	CASSLRRGEQYF	TGTGCCAGTAGTCTCCGGCGCGGCGAGCAGTACTTC
TRBV6-5	15	TRBJ2-3	NA	CASSYSSGSVHTQYF	TGTGCCAGCAGTTACTCTAGCGGATCGGTTCATACGCAGTATTTT
TRBV5-8	13	TRBJ2-5	NA	CASTLGGLETQYF	TGTGCCAGCACCTTAGGGGGGTTAGAGACCCAGTACTTC
TRBV7-9	17	TRBJ2-2	NA	CASSLGGTTQNTGELFF	TGTGCCAGCAGCTTAGGAGGGACAACTCAGAACACCGGGGAGCTGTTTTTT
TRBV5-5	18	TRBJ2-2	NA	CASSLGQGMTGGTGELFF	TGTGCCAGCAGCTTGGGACAGGGTATGACGGGAGGCACCGGGGAGCTGTTTTTT
TRBV5-8	14	TRBJ1-1	TRBD1	CASSWTGLGTEAFF	TGTGCCAGCAGCTGGACAGGGTTGGGCACTGAAGCTTTCTTT
TRBV4-1	13	TRBJ1-2	NA	CASSQVAAYGYTF	TGCGCCAGCAGCCAAGTGGCAGCCTATGGCTACACCTTC
TRBV2	13	TRBJ2-7	NA	CASSPTGAYEQYF	TGTGCCAGCAGCCCAACAGGAGCCTACGAGCAGTACTTC